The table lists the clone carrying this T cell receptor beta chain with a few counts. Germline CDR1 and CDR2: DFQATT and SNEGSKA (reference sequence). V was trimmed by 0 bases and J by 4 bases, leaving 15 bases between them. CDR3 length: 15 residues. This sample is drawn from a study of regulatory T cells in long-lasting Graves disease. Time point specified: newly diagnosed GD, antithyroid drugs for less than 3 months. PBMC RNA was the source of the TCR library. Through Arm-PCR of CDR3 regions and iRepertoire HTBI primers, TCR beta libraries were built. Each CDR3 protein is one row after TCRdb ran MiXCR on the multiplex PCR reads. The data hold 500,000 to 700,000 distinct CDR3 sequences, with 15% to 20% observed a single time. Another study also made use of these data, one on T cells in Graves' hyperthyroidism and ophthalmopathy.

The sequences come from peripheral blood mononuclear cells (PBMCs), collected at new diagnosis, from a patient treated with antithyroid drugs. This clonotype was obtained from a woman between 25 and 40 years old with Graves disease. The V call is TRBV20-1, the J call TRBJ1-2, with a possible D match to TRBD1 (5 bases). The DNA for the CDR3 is TGCAGTGCTAGAGAGTCGGGGACTTTTGCCTATGGCTACACCTTC. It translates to CSARESGTFAYGYTF.